Shown below are 20 T cell receptor beta chains from a single sample sequenced in a study of OX40 agonist ivuxolimab in advanced cancers. This table comes from immunoSEQ multiplex PCR, and its TCRdb copy is limited to in-frame clones, with some not included. Among 67,000 or so clones, around 85% were seen once, and the ten largest hold 3.7%. Sequences were derived from CD4+ or CD8+ T cells sorted from blood, sampled in a trial of the OX40 agonist ivuxolimab. These receptors were collected from an adult with an advanced solid tumor such as melanoma, head and neck, liver or kidney cancer.

The chain employs TRBV5-4 and TRBJ2-5; possible D gene TRBD2, 6 bases. Germline V gene lookup returns CDR1 SGHNT and CDR2 YYREEE (reference sequence). This CDR3 contains 15 residues. Between the trimmed V and J ends, which lost 4 bases and 2 bases, there was a span of 15 bases. This CDR3 reads CASSGDSLGQETQYF. The CDR3 nucleotides are TGTGCCAGCAGCGGGGACTCCCTAGGGCAAGAGACCCAGTACTTC.

The chain joins TRBV2 to TRBJ2-2, with 10 positions matching TRBD1. With 8 bases clipped from V and 3 bases from J, the junction kept 6 bases outside the gene matches. Germline CDR1 is SNHLY and CDR2 is FYNNEI. CDR3 length: 15 amino acids. CDR3 region: CASRTGTGDTGELFF. The CDR3 bases are TGTGCCAGCCGGACCGGGACAGGGGACACCGGGGAGCTGTTTTTT.

The rearrangement uses TRBV7-2 and TRBJ1-3; D gene uncertain. Germline V gene data show CDR1 as SGHTA and CDR2 as FQGNSA. Trimming took off 2 bases at V and 7 bases at J, with 9 bases between the two ends. The CDR3 length is 13 residues. CDR3: CASSLITGNTIYF. The CDR3, as DNA: TGTGCCAGCAGCTTAATCACCGGGAACACCATATATTTT.

The V call is TRBV11-2, the J call TRBJ2-7, with 14 bases that match TRBD2. Germline CDR1 reads SGHAT; CDR2 reads FQNNGV. The CDR3 covers 15 residues. J was trimmed by 5 bases and V by 4 bases; bases with no gene match: 4. The CDR3 here is CASSYGLAGGHEQYF. In nucleotides, the CDR3 is TGTGCCAGCAGCTATGGACTAGCGGGGGGTCACGAGCAGTACTTC.

The chain carries TRBV6-1 and TRBJ2-5, with TRBD1 matching over 10 bases. The DNA end is a closer match to TRBJ2-7, so the J assignment may be wrong. Germline lookup yields CDR1 MNHNS and CDR2 SASEGT. The CDR3 runs to 14 residues. CDR3 nucleotides: TGTGCCAGTGAACGGACAGGGGGAAGCTACGAGCAGTACTTC. Encoded protein: CASERTGGSYEQYF.

The V gene is TRBV18, the J gene TRBJ2-5; a possible D gene is TRBD2 (6 bases). The V end was cut by 0 bases, the J end by 3 bases, with 11 bases between. Germline V gives CDR1 KGHSH, CDR2 LQKENI. The CDR3 is 15 residues long. DNA of the CDR3: TGTGCCAGCTCACCACCGCTGGGGGAGGAAGAGACCCAGTACTTC. It is translated as CASSPPLGEEETQYF.

The chain links TRBV19 to TRBJ2-4, with D perhaps given as TRBD1 or TRBD2 (6 bases each). The CDR3 runs to 15 residues. The germline V gene has CDR1 LNHDA and CDR2 SQIVND (reference sequence). V was cut by 6 bases and J by 6 bases, with 18 bases left in between. The CDR3 DNA is TGTGCCAGTAGCCTTAGCGCGGAGGGGGGAAACATTCAGTACTTC. Protein: CASSLSAEGGNIQYF.

This sequence joins TRBV5-1 and TRBJ2-7; 11 bases map to TRBD1. With V trimmed by 2 bases and J by 0 bases, 1 base remained unmatched. The CDR3 is 15 amino acids. In germline, CDR1 is SGHRS, CDR2 YFSETQ. CDR3: CASSFGTGGSYEQYF. The CDR3, as DNA: TGCGCCAGCAGCTTTGGGACAGGGGGCTCCTACGAGCAGTACTTC.

The chain carries TRBV11-2 and TRBJ2-7; D might be TRBD1 (5 bases). CDR1 and CDR2 (germline): SGHAT, FQNNGV. The CDR3 covers 14 residues. The V end was cut by 4 bases, the J end by 5 bases, with 15 bases between. Written as DNA, the CDR3 is TGTGCCAGCAGCTCGACAGCGACTGAACACGAGCAGTACTTC. Translated: CASSSTATEHEQYF. Full variable domain (missing parts from reference TRBV11-2 and TRBJ2-7): EAGVAQSPRYKIIEKRQSVAFWCNPISGHATLYWYQQILGQGPKLLIQFQNNGVVDDSQLPKDRFSAERLKGVDSTLKIQPAKLEDSAVYLCASSSTATEHEQYFGPGTRLTVT.

The J gene is TRBJ2-3, the V gene TRBV7-9; unclear D gene. The V end lost 6 bases, the J end lost 1 base, and 14 bases lay between the germline ends. From germline, CDR1 is SEHNR and CDR2 FQNEAQ (reference sequence). The CDR3 runs to 15 residues. DNA of the CDR3: TGTGCCAGCAGGGTGGAGACGCTGGGCACAGATACGCAGTATTTT. Amino acids: CASRVETLGTDTQYF. The variable domain in full, with the rest retrieved from reference TRBV7-9 and TRBJ2-3, is DTGVSQNPRHKITKRGQNVTFRCDPISEHNRLYWYRQTLGQGPEFLTYFQNEAQLEKSRLLSDRFSAERPKGSFSTLEIQRTEQGDSAMYLCASRVETLGTDTQYFGPGTRLTVL.

The genes are TRBV28 and TRBJ1-4; no reliable D call. Germline V CDR1 and CDR2: MDHEN, SYDVKM. The length of the CDR3 is 14 residues. V shed 11 bases and J shed 3 bases, with 16 bases lying between them. CDR3 region: CAVQREPANEKLFF. As DNA, the CDR3 is TGTGCCGTCCAGCGGGAGCCGGCTAATGAAAAACTGTTTTTT.

V gene TRBV15 combines with J gene TRBJ2-1, with 8 bases matching TRBD2. CDR1 is LNHNV and CDR2 is YYDKDF in the germline V gene (reference sequence). With 3 bases clipped from V and 9 bases from J, the junction kept 7 bases outside the gene matches. This CDR3 has 14 amino acids. The CDR3 region is CATSSLAGRGEQFF. In DNA, the CDR3 is TGTGCCACCAGCAGCCTAGCGGGTCGAGGTGAGCAGTTCTTC.

This clone occurred a few times. This chain links TRBV27 with TRBJ2-7; 7 bases align to TRBD1. After removal of 6 bases from V and 0 bases from J, the junction contained 5 bases not matched to a gene. The CDR3 has 14 residues. Per germline, CDR1 MNHEY and CDR2 SMNVEV (reference sequence). CDR3 DNA sequence: TGTGCCAGCAGCCAGGGGGACGTCTCCTACGAGCAGTACTTC. This codes for CASSQGDVSYEQYF.

This chain links TRBV5-6 with TRBJ2-2; D is perhaps TRBD1 or TRBD2 (6 bases each). Germline assignment: CDR1 SGHDT and CDR2 YYEEEE. V gave up 7 bases and J gave up 7 bases, with 11 bases separating them. This CDR3 region has 12 residues. The CDR3 loop is CASWGADGELFF. DNA for the CDR3: TGTGCCAGCTGGGGGGCTGACGGGGAGCTGTTTTTT.

V and J are TRBV30 and TRBJ1-2; TRBD1 agrees at 10 bases. The CDR3 has 14 amino acids. Germline V gene data show CDR1 as GTSNPN and CDR2 as SVGIG (reference sequence). V was clipped by 3 bases and J by 8 bases; unmatched bases: 9. The CDR3 sequence: CAWSRDRGGQGYTF. In DNA, the CDR3 is TGTGCCTGGAGCCGGGACAGGGGAGGGCAAGGCTACACCTTC.

This chain joins TRBV11-1 and TRBJ1-1; D is possibly TRBD1 (6 bases). Per the germline V gene, CDR1 is SGHAT and CDR2 is FQDESV (reference sequence). The V gene lost 5 bases and the J gene lost 11 bases, with 18 bases spanning the gap. The length of the CDR3 is 13 residues. CDR3: CASSRWGANEAFF. CDR3 nucleotides: TGTGCCAGCAGCCGATGGGGGGCTAATGAGGCTTTCTTT. Filled out from reference TRBV11-1 and TRBJ1-1, the complete variable domain reads EAEVAQSPRYKITEKSQAVAFWCDPISGHATLYWYRQILGQGPELLVQFQDESVVDDSQLPKDRFSAERLKGVDSTLKIQPAELGDSAMYLCASSRWGANEAFFGQGTRLTVV.

The chain combines TRBV7-2 with TRBJ2-7; TRBD2 agrees at 12 bases. The CDR3 contains 16 residues. The germline CDR1 and CDR2 sequences are SGHTA and FQGNSA. V was pared by 5 bases and J by 4 bases, with 9 bases of the junction left unmatched. The CDR3 DNA sequence: TGTGCCAGCAGCCGAGGACTAGCGGGAATACTTTACGAGCAGTACTTC. The encoded protein is CASSRGLAGILYEQYF. Variable domain in full (rest from reference TRBV7-2 and TRBJ2-7): GAGVSQSPSNKVTEKGKDVELRCDPISGHTALYWYRQSLGQGLEFLIYFQGNSAPDKSGLPSDRFSAERTGGSVSTLTIQRTQQEDSAVYLCASSRGLAGILYEQYFGPGTRLTVT.

The chain is built from TRBV28 and TRBJ2-1; a weak D match, TRBD1 (5 bases). CDR1 and CDR2 (germline): MDHEN, SYDVKM. This CDR3 has 14 residues. Trimming left V 8 bases short and J 4 bases short, with 15 bases between. CDR3 DNA: TGTGCCAGCCTCCCGTTGGGGCCATACAATGAGCAGTTCTTC. It encodes CASLPLGPYNEQFF.

The chain carries TRBV18 and TRBJ2-7; no definite D call. V lost 5 bases, J lost 2 bases, and 13 bases lay in between. Germline assignment: CDR1 KGHSH and CDR2 LQKENI. The CDR3 has 14 amino acids. Written as DNA, the CDR3 is TGTGCCAGCTCATCACGGAGTGGGACCTACGAGCAGTACTTC. Its translation is CASSSRSGTYEQYF.

This clone was seen just once. The chain joins TRBV14 to TRBJ2-1; 8 bases agree with TRBD2. V lost 3 bases, J lost 7 bases, and 11 bases stayed unmatched. Germline CDR1 reads SGHDN; CDR2 reads FVKESK. The CDR3 runs 16 residues. CDR3 nucleotides: TGTGCCAGCAGCCACCTTGGGGCGGGAGGTTTGAATGAGCAGTTCTTC. This gives the protein CASSHLGAGGLNEQFF.